Presented here are 3 T cell receptor beta chains from one specimen sequenced in a study of blood T cell repertoires in COVID-19. TCRdb's table, derived via immunoSEQ multiplex PCR, lists solely in-frame clones and lacks some. The profile covers approximately 180,000 clones, with around 87% appearing a single time and around 12% taken by the ten largest. Specimen: peripheral blood. The receptors shown here come from a woman in her seventies with COVID-19, enrolled during active disease.

This clone was recorded once. In nucleotides, the CDR3 is TGTGCCAGCAGCCCTCCGGTCACCGGGGAGCTGTTTTTT. Translation: CASSPPVTGELFF. The V gene is TRBV7-3, the J gene TRBJ2-2; no reliable D call. The length of the CDR3 is 13 residues. V shed 5 bases and J shed 4 bases, with 8 bases lying between them. Per germline, CDR1 SGHTA and CDR2 FQGTGA.

This clone was recorded once. The V call is TRBV3-1 (or the pseudogene TRBV3-2), the J call TRBJ1-2; no clear D gene. CDR1 is LGHDT and CDR2 is YNNKEL in the germline V gene (reference sequence). V lost 1 base to trimming and J lost 4 bases, with 13 bases between them. CDR3 length: 15 residues. The CDR3 region is CASSQGGLAFYGYTF. The CDR3 DNA is TGTGCCAGCAGCCAAGGTGGGCTGGCGTTCTATGGCTACACCTTC.

The chain is built from TRBV4-1 and TRBJ1-4, with 7 bases matching TRBD1. J gave up 4 bases and V 5 bases, and 10 bases lay outside the gene matches. Germline loops: CDR1 MGHRA, CDR2 YSYEKL. The CDR3 loop spans 16 amino acids. CDR3 loop: CASSLQGKRGNEKLFF. In DNA, the CDR3 is TGCGCCAGCAGCTTACAGGGGAAGAGAGGTAATGAAAAACTGTTTTTT.